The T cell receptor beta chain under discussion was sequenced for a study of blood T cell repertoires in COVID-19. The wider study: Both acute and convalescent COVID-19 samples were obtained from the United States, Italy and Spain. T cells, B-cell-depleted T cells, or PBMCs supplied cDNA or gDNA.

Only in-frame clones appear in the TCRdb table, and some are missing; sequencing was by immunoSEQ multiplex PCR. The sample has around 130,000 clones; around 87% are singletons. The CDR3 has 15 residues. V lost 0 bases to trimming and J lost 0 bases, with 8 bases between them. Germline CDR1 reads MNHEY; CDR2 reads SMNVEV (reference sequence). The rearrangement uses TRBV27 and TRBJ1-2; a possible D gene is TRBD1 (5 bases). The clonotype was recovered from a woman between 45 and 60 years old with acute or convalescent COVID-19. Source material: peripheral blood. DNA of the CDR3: TGTGCCAGCAGTTTATCTGTGACAGCTAACTATGGCTACACCTTC. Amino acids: CASSLSVTANYGYTF.